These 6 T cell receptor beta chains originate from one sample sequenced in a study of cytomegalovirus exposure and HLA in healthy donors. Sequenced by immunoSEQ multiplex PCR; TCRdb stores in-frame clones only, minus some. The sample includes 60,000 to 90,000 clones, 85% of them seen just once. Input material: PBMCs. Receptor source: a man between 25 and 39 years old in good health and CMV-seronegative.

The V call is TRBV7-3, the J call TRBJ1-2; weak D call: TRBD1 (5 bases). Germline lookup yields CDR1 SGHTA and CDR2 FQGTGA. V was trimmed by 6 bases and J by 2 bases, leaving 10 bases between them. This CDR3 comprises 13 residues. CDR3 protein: CASSTRQNYGYTF. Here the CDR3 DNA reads TGTGCCAGCAGTACCCGACAGAACTATGGCTACACCTTC.

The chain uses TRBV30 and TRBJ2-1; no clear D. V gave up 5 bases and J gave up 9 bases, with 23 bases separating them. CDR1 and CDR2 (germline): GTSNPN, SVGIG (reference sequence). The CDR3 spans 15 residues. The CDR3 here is CAWDQAYQGSFEQFF. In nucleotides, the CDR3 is TGTGCCTGGGACCAGGCGTACCAAGGTTCTTTTGAGCAGTTCTTC.

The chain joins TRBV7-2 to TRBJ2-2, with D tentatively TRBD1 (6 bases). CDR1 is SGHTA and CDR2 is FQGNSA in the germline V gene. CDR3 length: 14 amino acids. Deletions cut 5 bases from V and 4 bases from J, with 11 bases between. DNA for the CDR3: TGTGCCAGCAGCGTCAGGGGTGGCACCGGGGAGCTGTTTTTT. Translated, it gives CASSVRGGTGELFF.

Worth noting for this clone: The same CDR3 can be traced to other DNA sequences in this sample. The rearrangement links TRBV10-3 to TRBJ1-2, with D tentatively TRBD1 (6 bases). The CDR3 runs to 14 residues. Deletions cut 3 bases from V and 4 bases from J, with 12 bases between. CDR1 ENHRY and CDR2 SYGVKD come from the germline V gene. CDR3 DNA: TGTGCCATCAGTGAAGGGGGTTGGAGCTATGGCTACACCTTC. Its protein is CAISEGGWSYGYTF.

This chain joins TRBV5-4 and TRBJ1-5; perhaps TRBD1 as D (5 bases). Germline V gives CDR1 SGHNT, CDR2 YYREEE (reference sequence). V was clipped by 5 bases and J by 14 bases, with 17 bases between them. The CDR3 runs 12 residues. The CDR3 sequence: CASSSNGGVKHF. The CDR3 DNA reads TGTGCCAGCAGTTCTAATGGGGGGGTCAAGCATTTT.

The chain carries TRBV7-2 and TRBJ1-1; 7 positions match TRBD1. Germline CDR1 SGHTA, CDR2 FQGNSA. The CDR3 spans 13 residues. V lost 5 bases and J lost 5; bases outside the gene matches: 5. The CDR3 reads CASSPWTGTEAFF. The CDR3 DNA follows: TGTGCCAGCAGCCCGTGGACAGGAACTGAAGCTTTCTTT.